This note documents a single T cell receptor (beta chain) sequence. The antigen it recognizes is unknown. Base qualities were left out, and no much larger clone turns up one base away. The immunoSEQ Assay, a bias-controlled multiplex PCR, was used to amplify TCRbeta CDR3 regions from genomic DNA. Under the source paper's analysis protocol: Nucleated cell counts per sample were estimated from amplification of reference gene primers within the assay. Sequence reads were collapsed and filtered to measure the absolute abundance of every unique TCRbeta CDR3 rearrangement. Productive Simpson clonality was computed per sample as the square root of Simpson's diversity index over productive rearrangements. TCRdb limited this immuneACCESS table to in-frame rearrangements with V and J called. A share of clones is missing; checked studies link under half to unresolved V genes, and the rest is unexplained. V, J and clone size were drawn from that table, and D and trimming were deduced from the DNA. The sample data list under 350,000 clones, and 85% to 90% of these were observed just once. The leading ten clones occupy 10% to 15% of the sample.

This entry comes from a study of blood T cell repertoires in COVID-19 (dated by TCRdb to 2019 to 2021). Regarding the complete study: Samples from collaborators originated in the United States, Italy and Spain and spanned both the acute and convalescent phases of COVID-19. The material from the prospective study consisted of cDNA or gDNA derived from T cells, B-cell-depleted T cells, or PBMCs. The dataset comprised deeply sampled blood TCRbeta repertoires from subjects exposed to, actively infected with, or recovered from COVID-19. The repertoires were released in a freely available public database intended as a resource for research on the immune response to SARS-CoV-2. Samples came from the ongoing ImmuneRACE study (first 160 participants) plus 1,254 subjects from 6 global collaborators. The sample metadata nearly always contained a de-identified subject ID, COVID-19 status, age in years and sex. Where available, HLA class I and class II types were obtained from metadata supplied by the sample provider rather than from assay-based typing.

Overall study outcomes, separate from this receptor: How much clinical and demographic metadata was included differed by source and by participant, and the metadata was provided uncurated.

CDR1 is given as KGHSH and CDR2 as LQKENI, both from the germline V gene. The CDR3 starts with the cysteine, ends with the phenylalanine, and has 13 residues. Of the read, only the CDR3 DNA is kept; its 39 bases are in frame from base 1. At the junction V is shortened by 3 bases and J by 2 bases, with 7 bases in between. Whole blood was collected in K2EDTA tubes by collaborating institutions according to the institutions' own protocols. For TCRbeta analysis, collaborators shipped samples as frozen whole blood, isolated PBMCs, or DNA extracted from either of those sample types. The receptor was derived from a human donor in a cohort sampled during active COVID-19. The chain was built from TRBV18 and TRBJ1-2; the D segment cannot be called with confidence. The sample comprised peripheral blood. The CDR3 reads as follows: CASSPKANYGYTF. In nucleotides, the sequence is TGTGCCAGCTCACCCAAAGCCAACTATGGCTACACCTTC.